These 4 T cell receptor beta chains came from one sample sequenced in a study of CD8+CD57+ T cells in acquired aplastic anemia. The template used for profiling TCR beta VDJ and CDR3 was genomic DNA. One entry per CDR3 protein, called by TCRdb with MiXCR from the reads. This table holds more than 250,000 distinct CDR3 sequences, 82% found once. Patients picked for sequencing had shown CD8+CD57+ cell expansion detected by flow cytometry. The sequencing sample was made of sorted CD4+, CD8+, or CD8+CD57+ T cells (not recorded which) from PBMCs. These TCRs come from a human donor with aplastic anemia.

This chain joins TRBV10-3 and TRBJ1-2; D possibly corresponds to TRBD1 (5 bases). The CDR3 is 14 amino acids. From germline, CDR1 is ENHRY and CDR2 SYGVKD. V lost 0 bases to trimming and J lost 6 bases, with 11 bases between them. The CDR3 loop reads CAISESWGGHGYTF. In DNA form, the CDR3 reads TGTGCCATCAGTGAGTCGTGGGGGGGTCATGGCTACACCTTC.

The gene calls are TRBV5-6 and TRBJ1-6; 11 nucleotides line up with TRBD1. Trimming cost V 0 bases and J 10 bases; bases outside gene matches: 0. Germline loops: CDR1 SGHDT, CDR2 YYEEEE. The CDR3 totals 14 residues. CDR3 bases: TGTGCCAGCAGCTTGGGGGACAGGGGGTCACCCCTCCACTTT. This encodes CASSLGDRGSPLHF.

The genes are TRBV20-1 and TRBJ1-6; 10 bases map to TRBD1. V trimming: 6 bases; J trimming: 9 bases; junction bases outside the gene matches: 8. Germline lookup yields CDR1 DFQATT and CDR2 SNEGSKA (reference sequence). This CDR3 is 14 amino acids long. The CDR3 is CSAETGTGVSPLHF. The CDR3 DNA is TGCAGTGCCGAGACCGGGACAGGGGTTTCACCCCTCCACTTT.

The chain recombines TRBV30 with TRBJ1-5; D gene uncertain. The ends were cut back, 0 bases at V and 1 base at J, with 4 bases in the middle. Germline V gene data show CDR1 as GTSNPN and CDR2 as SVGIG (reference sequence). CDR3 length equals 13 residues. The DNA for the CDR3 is TGTGCCTGGAGTGTAGCCAGCAATCAGCCCCAGCATTTT. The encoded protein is CAWSVASNQPQHF.